The clone carrying this T cell receptor beta chain was found a few times. Its specificity is unknown. The data originate from a study of beta chain features in type 1 diabetes. The overall study: Examination of sorted cells across all samples involved over 95 million cells. Study findings and constraints: For Type 1 diabetes patients, all four CD4+ subsets carried TCRB CDR3s that were moderately but significantly shorter. PCR might favor shorter templates, but any such skew would affect patients and controls equally. High TCR expression in some cells could lead to their over-representation in cDNA sequencing. Fewer insertions but more deletions were seen at VDJ junctions in type 1 diabetes patients.

Reverse transcription of all isolated RNA meant that expressed TCRB transcripts were sequenced. Generated by immunoSEQ multiplex PCR, the TCRdb table keeps only in-frame clones and is missing some. The repertoire has roughly 290,000 clones, over 12% of them found once; the top ten carry less than 0.02%. The sequenced sample consisted of naive CD4+ T cells from blood. This TCR was recovered from a man younger than 30 with type 1 diabetes.

The CDR3 nucleotides are TGTGCCAGCAGTTTACGGGGGATGAACACTGAAGCTTTCTTT. The encoded protein is CASSLRGMNTEAFF. The chain recombines TRBV27 with TRBJ1-1; D possibly corresponds to TRBD1 (5 bases). Trimming stripped 2 bases from V and 0 bases from J, with 7 bases between. The CDR3 has 14 amino acids. Germline lookup yields CDR1 MNHEY and CDR2 SMNVEV (reference sequence).